This T cell receptor beta chain was observed in a study of blood T cell repertoires in COVID-19. This clone was seen a single time. The CDR3 is 17 residues long. V shed 4 bases, J shed 7 bases, and the junction held 12 bases outside the gene matches. Germline V gene data show CDR1 as LGHNA and CDR2 as YNFKEQ. The protocol was immunoSEQ multiplex PCR, while the TCRdb copy is restricted to in-frame clones and leaves out a portion. The repertoire consists of fewer than 300,000 clones, with approximately 90% occurring once and the leading ten covering approximately 4.3%. The chain recombines TRBV4-2 with TRBJ1-6, with 8 bases aligning to TRBD1. The source material was peripheral blood. This TCR was recovered from a man aged 55 to 70 who had recovered from COVID-19. The CDR3 spells CASSPQRTGRINSPLHF. CDR3 nucleotides: TGTGCCAGCAGCCCACAGCGGACAGGGCGGATCAATTCACCCCTCCACTTT.